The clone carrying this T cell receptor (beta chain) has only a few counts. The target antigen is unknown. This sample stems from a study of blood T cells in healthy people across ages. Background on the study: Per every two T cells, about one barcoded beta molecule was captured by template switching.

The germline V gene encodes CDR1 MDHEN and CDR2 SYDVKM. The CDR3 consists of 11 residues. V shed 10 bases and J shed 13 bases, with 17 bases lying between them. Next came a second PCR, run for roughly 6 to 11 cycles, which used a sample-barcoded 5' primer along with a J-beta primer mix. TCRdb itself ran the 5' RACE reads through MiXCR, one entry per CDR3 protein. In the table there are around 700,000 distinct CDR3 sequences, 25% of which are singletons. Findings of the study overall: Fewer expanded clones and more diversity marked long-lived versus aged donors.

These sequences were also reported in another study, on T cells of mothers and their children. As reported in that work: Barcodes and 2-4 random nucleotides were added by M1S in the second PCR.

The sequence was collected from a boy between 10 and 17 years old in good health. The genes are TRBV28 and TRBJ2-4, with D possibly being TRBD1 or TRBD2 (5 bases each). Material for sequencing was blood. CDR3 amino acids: CATLAGTVQYF. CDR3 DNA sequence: TGTGCCACCCTGGCAGGGACGGTGCAGTACTTC.